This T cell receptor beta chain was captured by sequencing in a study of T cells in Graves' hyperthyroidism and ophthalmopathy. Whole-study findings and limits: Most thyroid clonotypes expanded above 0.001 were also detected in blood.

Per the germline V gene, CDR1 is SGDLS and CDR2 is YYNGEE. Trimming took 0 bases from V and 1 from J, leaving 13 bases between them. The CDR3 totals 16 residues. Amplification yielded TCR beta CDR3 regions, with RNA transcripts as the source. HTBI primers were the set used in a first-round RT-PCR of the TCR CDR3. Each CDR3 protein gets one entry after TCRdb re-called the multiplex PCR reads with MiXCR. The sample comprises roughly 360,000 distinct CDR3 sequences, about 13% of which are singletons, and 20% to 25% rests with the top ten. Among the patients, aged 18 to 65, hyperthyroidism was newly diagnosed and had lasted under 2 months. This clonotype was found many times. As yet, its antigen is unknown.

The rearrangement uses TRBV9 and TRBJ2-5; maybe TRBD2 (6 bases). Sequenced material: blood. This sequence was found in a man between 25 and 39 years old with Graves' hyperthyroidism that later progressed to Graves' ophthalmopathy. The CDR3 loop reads CASSVAQGGTQETQYF. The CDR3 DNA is TGTGCCAGCAGCGTAGCCCAAGGAGGGACCCAAGAGACCCAGTACTTC.